This section outlines one T cell receptor beta chain sequence together with its context. Its antigen is still unknown. These data belong to a study of cytomegalovirus exposure and HLA in healthy donors. Both 60 Vbeta primers and 13 Jbeta primers went into the PCR. In the original workflow: About 80 million unique TCR beta chains, approximately 11 million of them shared, were counted by a later analysis. TCRdb's copy holds only in-frame clones and misses some; the assay was immunoSEQ multiplex PCR. D and trimming come from the DNA, and the V and J calls and clone size come from that table. Counted here are about 110,000 clones, approximately 80% occurring once; the ten biggest clones make up about 0.25%. The study's findings and limits: Several of the most significant clusters appeared linked to common viral pathogens, based on a later analysis. It was reportedly the case that the classifier diagnosed cytomegalovirus status with high specificity and sensitivity.

V shed 1 base, J shed 5 bases, and the junction held 8 bases outside the gene matches. In germline, CDR1 is SGHTS, CDR2 YDEGEE. The CDR3 loop spans 15 amino acids. The clonotype originates from a man in his fifties in good health and CMV-seronegative. The J gene is TRBJ2-5, the V gene TRBV5-8; 7 bases are shared with TRBD2. Sample: PBMCs. The CDR3 DNA sequence: TGTGCCAGCAGCTTGAGTGGGAGGGCCGTTGAGACCCAGTACTTC. Residues: CASSLSGRAVETQYF.